Listed below are T cell receptor beta chains from one sample, sequenced in a study of control samples from healthy donors and cancer patients. Data came from immunoSEQ multiplex PCR; TCRdb stores just in-frame clones and leaves some out. The data contain around 50,000 clones, around 95% of them singletons. The sample consisted of blood. These receptors all stem from a man in his thirties or forties in good health. The CDR3 runs from the conserved cysteine through the conserved F or W. Fields, in order: clone size, V gene, J gene, CDR3 protein. Size tells how often a clone was seen (once, few, many) or the class of an expanded clone, and some rows leave it out.

abundance: -
v_gene: TRBV3-1/TRBV3-2
j_gene: TRBJ2-1
CDR3aa: CASSQDWGSRGEQFF

abundance: once
v_gene: TRBV27
j_gene: TRBJ1-1
CDR3aa: CASRRGPGVLIAFF

abundance: -
v_gene: TRBV6-5
j_gene: TRBJ1-1
CDR3aa: CASSYSGTGPAFF

abundance: -
v_gene: TRBV28
j_gene: TRBJ2-7
CDR3aa: CASSPDIYEQYF

abundance: -
v_gene: TRBV6-5
j_gene: TRBJ1-2
CDR3aa: CASSYDRVYGYTF

abundance: -
v_gene: TRBV6-1
j_gene: TRBJ2-7
CDR3aa: CASSEEGTGGYEQYF

abundance: -
v_gene: TRBV5-1
j_gene: TRBJ1-1
CDR3aa: CASSLDRGIFAEAFF

abundance: -
v_gene: TRBV7-9
j_gene: TRBJ2-1
CDR3aa: CASSLPGGSYNEQFF

abundance: once
v_gene: TRBV28
j_gene: TRBJ1-6
CDR3aa: CATSDRASSYNSPLHF

abundance: -
v_gene: TRBV2
j_gene: TRBJ2-7
CDR3aa: CASTRLPYEQYF